These T cell receptor beta chains were read from a single sample in a study of T cells after yellow fever vaccination. MiXCR, run by TCRdb on the 5' RACE reads, gives a single entry per CDR3 protein. The table has about 330,000 distinct CDR3 sequences, roughly 4.3% seen once; the top ten hold 20% to 25%. The sample consisted of PBMCs, taken 5 days after the yellow fever booster vaccination. The receptors stem from a man aged 18 to 35 who received the YFV17D yellow fever vaccine. Each CDR3 is given without its conserved first and last residue. The order of the fields is CDR3 length, J gene, V gene, CDR3 protein.

CDR3 length: 12; J gene: TRBJ2-1; V gene: TRBV27; CDR3 protein: ASSFGGAYNEQF
CDR3 length: 13; J gene: TRBJ2-1; V gene: TRBV5-1; CDR3 protein: ASSAWAGSYNEQF
CDR3 length: 15; J gene: TRBJ1-5; V gene: TRBV24-1; CDR3 protein: ATSAGNLRDSNQPQH
CDR3 length: 15; J gene: TRBJ1-6; V gene: TRBV10-3; CDR3 protein: AISDKERLPNNSPLH
CDR3 length: 10; J gene: TRBJ1-6; V gene: TRBV12-3/TRBV12-4; CDR3 protein: ASSPTFNPLH
CDR3 length: 12; J gene: TRBJ2-1; V gene: TRBV29-1; CDR3 protein: SVEPKTGHNEQF
CDR3 length: 11; J gene: TRBJ1-3; V gene: TRBV20-1; CDR3 protein: SVWSVSGNTIY
CDR3 length: 13; J gene: TRBJ1-4; V gene: TRBV27; CDR3 protein: ASSPLTGGEEKLF
CDR3 length: 13; J gene: TRBJ1-6; V gene: TRBV9; CDR3 protein: ASSVAGATNSPLH
CDR3 length: 13; J gene: TRBJ2-3; V gene: TRBV6-2/TRBV6-3; CDR3 protein: ASSYSDRGPDTQY
CDR3 length: 13; J gene: TRBJ2-3; V gene: TRBV14; CDR3 protein: ASKRLAEITDTQY
CDR3 length: 11; J gene: TRBJ1-2; V gene: TRBV7-6; CDR3 protein: ASSPRRGEGYT
CDR3 length: 14; J gene: TRBJ2-3; V gene: TRBV12-3/TRBV12-4; CDR3 protein: ASSFWGTDRTDTQY
CDR3 length: 12; J gene: TRBJ2-5; V gene: TRBV7-7; CDR3 protein: ASSLLGKQETQY
CDR3 length: 12; J gene: TRBJ2-5; V gene: TRBV5-1; CDR3 protein: ASSWDRGLETQY
CDR3 length: 12; J gene: TRBJ2-7; V gene: TRBV20-1; CDR3 protein: SARGGSTDYEQY
CDR3 length: 10; J gene: TRBJ2-7; V gene: TRBV11-1; CDR3 protein: ASNDMGYEQY
CDR3 length: 11; J gene: TRBJ2-7; V gene: TRBV29-1; CDR3 protein: SVRKANSYEQY
CDR3 length: 14; J gene: TRBJ2-6; V gene: TRBV20-1; CDR3 protein: SATSPETGGANVLT
CDR3 length: 13; J gene: TRBJ2-5; V gene: TRBV20-1; CDR3 protein: SARVTSGDQETQY
CDR3 length: 12; J gene: TRBJ2-5; V gene: TRBV7-2; CDR3 protein: ASSLRPSRETQY
CDR3 length: 11; J gene: TRBJ1-6; V gene: TRBV6-5; CDR3 protein: ASSYLGNSPLH
CDR3 length: 16; J gene: TRBJ2-1; V gene: TRBV7-9; CDR3 protein: ASSPPAGRGTHRDEQF
CDR3 length: 13; J gene: TRBJ2-1; V gene: TRBV6-2/TRBV6-3; CDR3 protein: ASSYERGPYNEQF
CDR3 length: 15; J gene: TRBJ2-1; V gene: TRBV4-2; CDR3 protein: ASSQDPLAGGYNEQF